In its sample, the clone carrying this TCR beta chain was seen a few times. The antigen is not known. These data come from a study of cytomegalovirus exposure and HLA in healthy donors. Study-wide results and limits: Analysis performed later showed TCR beta chains linked to HLA being more clonally expanded than equally common others.

13 Jbeta primers and 60 Vbeta primers were used for the PCR. Clones were read by immunoSEQ multiplex PCR, and TCRdb kept only the in-frame ones, dropping some. The top ten clones hold about 2.9% of a sample with 100,000 to 150,000 clones, approximately 82% of them seen once. The TCR sequence derives from a boy aged 2 to 10 in good health and CMV-seronegative. Sequenced input: PBMCs.

The CDR3 DNA reads as TGCGCCAGCAGTATTGGACAGGGCACCGGGGAGCTGTTTTTT. It encodes CASSIGQGTGELFF. The chain is built from TRBV5-1 and TRBJ2-2; TRBD1 matches at 8 bases. V shed 5 bases and J 4 bases; nucleotides not matched to a gene: 4. CDR1 is SGHRS, CDR2 YFSETQ, per germline. This CDR3 has 14 residues.